This T cell receptor (beta chain) appears in the sequencing data of a study of T cell repertoires in cytomegalovirus infection. Study in general: Indicated by public TCR beta signatures were CMV infection and matching HLA type. Study results and limitations: HLA-C-restricted TCR beta clonotypes specific for CMV led the ex vivo response.

The germline V and J ends were trimmed by 2 bases and 5 bases, with 13 bases remaining between them. This CDR3 region has 15 residues. CDR1 is MNHEY and CDR2 is SVGEGT in the germline V gene. This clonotype was recorded once. The antigen is not known. Since no conserved phenylalanine or tryptophan closes the CDR3, a read error is the likely cause. MiXCR, run by TCRdb on the reads, gives a single entry per CDR3 protein. The sample consists of about 180,000 distinct CDR3 sequences, around 14% of them appearing once. The origin of this receptor is a human donor in good health (CMV status not recorded). Some clones in this sample may be carry-over from other donors' samples. Sequenced input: PBMCs. V usage is TRBV6-2 or TRBV6-3 and J usage is TRBJ1-5; D is perhaps TRBD1 (5 bases). The CDR3 DNA reads as TGTGCCAGCAGTTACCGGGCAGGGAAGTATCAGCCCCAGCATTCT. Translating gives CASSYRAGKYQPQHS.